The 9 T cell receptor beta chains reported below all come from one sample, sequenced in a study of blood T cell repertoires in COVID-19. Some clones are missing from TCRdb's copy, which holds only in-frame ones; the method was immunoSEQ multiplex PCR. The sample consists of under 250,000 clones, almost 85% of them appearing once. Source material: peripheral blood. Receptors were obtained from a woman aged 40 to 49 with acute or convalescent COVID-19.

V gene TRBV3-1 (or the pseudogene TRBV3-2) combines with J gene TRBJ1-1; no clear D gene. Germline-derived CDR1 and CDR2 are LGHDT and YNNKEL (reference sequence). This CDR3 is 14 amino acids long. The V end lost 4 bases, the J end lost 0 bases, and 9 bases lay between the germline ends. CDR3 sequence: CASSPGKLNTEAFF. The DNA of the CDR3 is TGTGCCAGCAGCCCCGGGAAATTGAACACTGAAGCTTTCTTT.

This chain links TRBV20-1 with TRBJ2-3, with D tentatively TRBD1 (7 bases). Between the trimmed V and J ends, which lost 6 bases and 6 bases, there was a span of 10 bases. The CDR3 runs to 11 residues. CDR1 DFQATT and CDR2 SNEGSKA come from the germline V gene (reference sequence). In DNA, the CDR3 is TGCAGTGCCCAGGGGGGCGATACGCAGTATTTT. As protein: CSAQGGDTQYF.

V gene TRBV21-1 combines with J gene TRBJ1-2. TRBV21-1 is marked as a pseudogene. The CDR3 is 16 residues long. The CDR3 nucleotides are TGTGCCAGCAGCAAAGGGGAAGAGGGCCTCGGAGGGGGCTACACCTTC. Translating it yields CASSKGEEGLGGGYTF.

V is TRBV14 and J is TRBJ2-1, with 9 bases fitting TRBD2. The CDR3 sequence is 18 residues long. The trim removed 1 base at V and 7 bases at J, leaving 14 bases unmatched. Germline values: CDR1 SGHDN, CDR2 FVKESK. The CDR3, as DNA: TGTGCCAGCAGCCAAGGGAGGCGCGGGGGGGCTCAGGAGAATGAGCAGTTCTTC. It yields the protein CASSQGRRGGAQENEQFF. Full variable domain (outside the CDR3, taken from reference TRBV14 and TRBJ2-1): EAGVTQFPSHSVIEKGQTVTLRCDPISGHDNLYWYRRVMGKEIKFLLHFVKESKQDESGMPNNRFLAERTGGTYSTLKVQPAELEDSGVYFCASSQGRRGGAQENEQFFGPGTRLTVL.

V and J are TRBV3-1 (or the pseudogene TRBV3-2) and TRBJ2-5, with 7 bases lining up with TRBD2. CDR1 and CDR2 from the germline V gene are LGHDT and YNNKEL (reference sequence). The CDR3 is made up of 13 amino acids. The CDR3 sequence is CASGLAASETQYF. The CDR3 DNA reads as TGTGCATCCGGTCTAGCGGCGTCTGAGACCCAGTACTTC.

This clone was counted ten times or more. This chain connects TRBV7-2 to TRBJ2-5, with 10 bases aligning to TRBD2. The CDR3 is 19 residues long. Trimming took 1 base from V and 2 from J; bases not matched to a gene: 13. From germline, CDR1 is SGHTA and CDR2 FQGNSA. CDR3 DNA: TGTGCCAGCAGCTTAGTCCCCCTTCGAGCGGGGGGGACTCAAGAGACCCAGTACTTC. Its translation: CASSLVPLRAGGTQETQYF. Complete variable domain (other parts from reference TRBV7-2 and TRBJ2-5): GAGVSQSPSNKVTEKGKDVELRCDPISGHTALYWYRQSLGQGLEFLIYFQGNSAPDKSGLPSDRFSAERTGGSVSTLTIQRTQQEDSAVYLCASSLVPLRAGGTQETQYFGPGTRLLVL.

This chain links TRBV29-1 with TRBJ2-7, with D tentatively TRBD1 (5 bases). CDR3 length equals 13 residues. V gave up 4 bases and J gave up 0 bases, with 10 bases separating them. Germline V gene sequence: CDR1 SQVTM, CDR2 ANQGSEA. CDR3 sequence reads: CSVVTGSSYEQYF. For the CDR3, the DNA is TGCAGCGTTGTAACAGGTTCCTCCTACGAGCAGTACTTC.

This chain links TRBV30 with TRBJ1-1, with D maybe TRBD1 (6 bases). Trimming cost V 3 bases and J 3 bases, with 17 bases left between them. The CDR3 is 15 residues long. Per germline, CDR1 GTSNPN and CDR2 SVGIG (reference sequence). This CDR3 reads CAWSVGGGRHTEAFF. The CDR3 coding sequence is TGTGCCTGGAGCGTAGGGGGGGGCCGGCACACTGAAGCTTTCTTT.

In nucleotides, the CDR3 is TGTGCCAGCGGCCCGCTCTACGAGCAGTACTTC. Translated: CASGPLYEQYF. This sequence joins TRBV7-9 and TRBJ2-7, with D uncertain. This CDR3 has 11 residues. V shed 8 bases and J shed 3 bases, with 8 bases lying between them. From germline, CDR1 is SEHNR and CDR2 FQNEAQ (reference sequence).